The 2 T cell receptor beta chains presented below share a single source sample, sequenced in a study of cytomegalovirus exposure and HLA in healthy donors. Amplification used 60 Vbeta primers and 13 Jbeta primers. Here immunoSEQ multiplex PCR was the method, and the copy in TCRdb shows in-frame clones only, minus some. The sample carries about 60,000 clones, 75% to 80% recorded once. The material sequenced was PBMCs. The source of these receptors is a female donor in good health and CMV-seronegative.

DNA of the CDR3: TGTGCCAGCAGCTTAGGGGCGTGGGAGCAGTACTTC. It codes for CASSLGAWEQYF. The V call is TRBV7-8, the J call TRBJ2-7; no clear D. CDR3 length: 12 residues. Trimming removed 1 base from V and 7 bases from J, with 8 bases in between. The germline CDR1 and CDR2 sequences are SGHVS and FQNEAQ.

The rearrangement links TRBV7-2 to TRBJ2-5; the D gene is possibly TRBD1 (6 bases). V was clipped by 1 base and J by 4 bases, with 10 bases between them. The germline CDR1 and CDR2 sequences are SGHTA and FQGNSA. CDR3 length equals 14 residues. CDR3 DNA sequence: TGTGCCAGCAGCTTAGATACAGGGCGAGAGACCCAGTACTTC. Protein sequence: CASSLDTGRETQYF.